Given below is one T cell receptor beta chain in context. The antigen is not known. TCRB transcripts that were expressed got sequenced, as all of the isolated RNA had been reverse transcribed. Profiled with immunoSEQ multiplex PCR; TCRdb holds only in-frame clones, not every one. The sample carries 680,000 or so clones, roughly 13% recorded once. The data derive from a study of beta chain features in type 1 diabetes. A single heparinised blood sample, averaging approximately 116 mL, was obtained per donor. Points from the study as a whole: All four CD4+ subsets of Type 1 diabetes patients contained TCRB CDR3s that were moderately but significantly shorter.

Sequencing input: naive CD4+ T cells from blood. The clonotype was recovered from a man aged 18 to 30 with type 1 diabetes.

In DNA, the CDR3 is TGTGCCAGCAGCGCGGACACTGGTAATGAAAAACTGTTTTTT. Protein: CASSADTGNEKLFF. The chain is built from TRBV9 and TRBJ1-4, with D maybe TRBD1 (5 bases). The CDR3 sequence is 14 residues long. Trimming took off 3 bases at V and 4 bases at J, with 10 bases between the two ends. Germline V gene lookup returns CDR1 SGDLS and CDR2 YYNGEE.